The entry that follows covers one T cell receptor beta chain sequence. Its antigen is currently unknown. Germline V gives CDR1 GTSNPN, CDR2 SVGIG (reference sequence). The germline V and J ends were trimmed by 3 bases and 0 bases, with 8 bases remaining between them. This CDR3 is 13 amino acids long. The entry originates in a study of CD8+ T cells in alopecia areata. Overall study findings and caveats: Between patients, shared TCR sequences were less clear than in mice. This was possibly due in part to HLA diversity in the patient population.

Sequencing relied on a cDNA template that was reverse transcribed from extracted RNA. Method: immunoSEQ multiplex PCR; TCRdb's copy keeps in-frame clones and lacks some. The table records more than 200,000 clones, approximately 70% of them present only once. Treatment described: oral pan-JAK inhibitor, 5-10 mg twice daily. Sequences were derived from CD4+ T cells sorted from blood, sampled at week 44, from a patient treated with tofacitinib. The V and J genes are TRBV30 and TRBJ1-1, with D unresolved. This clonotype was sampled from a human donor with alopecia areata. Written as DNA, the CDR3 is TGTGCCTGGAGATCGGAAATGAACACTGAAGCTTTCTTT. Translation: CAWRSEMNTEAFF.